The clone carrying this T cell receptor (beta chain) was detected many times. Its antigen is unidentified. V dropped 2 bases and J dropped 11 bases, with 22 bases sitting between them. Germline CDR1 and CDR2: SEHNR and FQNEAQ (reference sequence). The CDR3 loop spans 16 amino acids. This entry is derived from a study of neurological immune-mediated disorders. Whole-study context: Of the approximately 35 patients who had multiple sclerosis, roughly 30 had the relapsing-remitting form and 3 had the secondary progressive form.

Study-level points and caveats: TCR-beta repertoires seemed private in all groups, with no expanded CDR3 amino acid sequences shared.

TCRdb re-analysed the 5' RACE reads in MiXCR, keeping a single row per CDR3 protein. The sample contains about 69,000 distinct CDR3 sequences, less than 4% of which appear only once. This clonotype was sampled from a man between 25 and 39 years old with multiple sclerosis. The rearrangement links TRBV7-9 to TRBJ1-5; possible D gene TRBD1, 5 bases. The sample comprised PBMCs. CDR3 DNA: TGTGCCAGCAGCTTAAGGCAGGGCGGGGTAGAATATGCCCAGCATTTT. It codes for CASSLRQGGVEYAQHF.